This T cell receptor (beta chain) was sequenced during a study of tumor-infiltrating lymphocytes in glioblastoma multiforme. Multiple V-beta primers and a C-beta primer amplified TCRB from RNA. Each CDR3 protein is one row after TCRdb ran MiXCR on the multiplex PCR reads. The sample has tens of thousands of distinct CDR3 sequences, about 64% seen once. In the case of this clonotype: Antigen unknown. One end of the junction varies from germline; a read error may be responsible.

General study findings and limits: The T cells in this sample were not sorted into functional subsets. Just one glioblastoma patient contributed to the TCR-mutation comparison.

The germline V gene has CDR1 SGHKS and CDR2 YYEKEE (reference sequence). The CDR3 runs 11 residues. The receptor was derived from a male donor with glioblastoma. The rearrangement joins TRBV5-5 to TRBJ2-7; tentatively, D is TRBD2 (5 bases). Specimen: brain tumor tissue. The CDR3: CTSGLLNEQYF. The CDR3 DNA follows: TGTACCAGCGGATTGTTAAACGAGCAGTACTTC. Variable domain in full (rest from reference TRBV5-5 and TRBJ2-7): DAGVTQSPTHLIKTRGQQVTLRCSPISGHKSVSWYQQVLGQGPQFIFQYYEKEERGRGNFPDRFSARQFPNYSSELNVNALLLGDSALYLCTSGLLNEQYFGPGTRLTVT.